The 21 T cell receptor beta chains reported below all come from one sample, sequenced in a study of regulatory T cells in long-lasting Graves disease (dated by TCRdb to the early 2020s). Sample time point, as interpreted from the label and publication: persistent/refractory GD, antithyroid drugs over 5 years with positive TRAb. For both TCR sequencing and RNA sequencing, RNA was extracted from PBMCs using TRIzol. The method was multiplex PCR. TCRdb records Illumina HiSeq 4000 as the sequencer. iRepertoire HTBI primers and Arm-PCR amplification of CDR3 regions were used to construct TCR beta libraries. TCRdb reprocessed the public reads (quality trimming at Q25 with fastp, clone calling with MiXCR) and kept in-frame beta chains. Rows with one shared CDR3 protein collapse into an entry with the most common genes and DNA. This sample has almost 350,000 distinct CDR3 sequences in its table, and around 20% of those were observed once. Over 25% of the sample rests with the top ten.

The sample in question was peripheral blood mononuclear cells (PBMCs), obtained when the disease was refractory, from a patient treated with antithyroid drugs. The receptors here all came from a female donor with Graves disease.

The J gene is TRBJ1-3, the V gene TRBV9, with D hard to call. CDR1 is SGDLS and CDR2 is YYNGEE in the germline V gene. The CDR3 consists of 16 residues. Between the trimmed V and J ends, which lost 0 bases and 0 bases, there was a span of 10 bases. The DNA of the CDR3 is TGTGCCAGCAGCGTAGGCCAGGCCACCTCTGGAAACACCATATATTTT. This gives the protein CASSVGQATSGNTIYF.

This clonotype was recorded at least ten times. V is TRBV2 and J is TRBJ1-5; D is perhaps TRBD1 (6 bases). Germline V gene lookup returns CDR1 SNHLY and CDR2 FYNNEI. The CDR3 extends over 14 amino acids. V was shortened by 7 bases and J by 7 bases, with 17 bases between the two germline ends. CDR3 sequence reads: CASKRSGVSQPQHF. The CDR3 bases are TGTGCCAGCAAACGGTCAGGGGTCAGCCAGCCCCAGCATTTT.

The chain is built from TRBV13 and TRBJ2-1; TRBD2 is a possible D gene (6 bases). V was clipped by 5 bases and J by 16 bases, with 15 bases between them. The CDR3 has 11 residues. Germline V gene sequence: CDR1 PRHDT, CDR2 FYEKMQ (reference sequence). The CDR3 region is CASSAGTSTFF. CDR3 DNA sequence: TGTGCCAGCAGCGCCGGTACTAGCACCTTCTTC.

This clonotype was seen ten or more times. The J gene is TRBJ2-5, the V gene TRBV28; a possible D gene is TRBD2 (6 bases). There are 15 residues in the CDR3. Per the germline V gene, CDR1 is MDHEN and CDR2 is SYDVKM. The V end was cut by 4 bases, the J end by 4 bases, with 16 bases between. The CDR3 here is CASSWGTPAPETQYF. The CDR3 DNA reads TGTGCCAGCAGTTGGGGGACTCCCGCCCCAGAGACCCAGTACTTC.

This clonotype appeared a few times. The chain combines TRBV4-1 with TRBJ1-1; D unresolved. CDR3 length equals 14 residues. Trimming took off 3 bases at V and 3 bases at J, with 11 bases between the two ends. Germline V gene sequence: CDR1 MGHRA, CDR2 YSYEKL. The CDR3 DNA reads as TGCGCCAGCAGCCACCGGAGAGCGGACACTGAAGCTTTCTTT. Translation: CASSHRRADTEAFF.

The chain employs TRBV7-8 and TRBJ2-2; no clear D. CDR1 and CDR2 (germline): SGHVS, FQNEAQ. Trimming took 5 bases from V and 2 from J, leaving 9 bases between them. This CDR3 spans 14 amino acids. The CDR3 loop is CASSPLLNTGELFF. CDR3 nucleotide sequence: TGTGCCAGCAGCCCGCTCCTTAACACCGGGGAGCTGTTTTTT.

This clonotype was seen repeatedly, ten times or more. This sequence joins TRBV11-1 and TRBJ2-7; D remains ambiguous. With 0 bases removed from V and 2 bases from J, the gap between germline ends came to 11 bases. The CDR3 consists of 15 residues. The germline gives CDR1 SGHAT, CDR2 FQDESV (reference sequence). In nucleotides, the CDR3 is TGTGCCAGCAGCTTAGCGTCGATGGGTGCCTACGAGCAGTACTTC. Amino acid sequence: CASSLASMGAYEQYF.

This clonotype was found a few times. The CDR3 spells CASTFDRANTGELFF. DNA of the CDR3: TGTGCCAGTACCTTCGACAGGGCGAACACCGGGGAGCTGTTTTTT. The gene calls are TRBV19 and TRBJ2-2; 7 bases line up with TRBD1. The CDR3 is 15 residues long. J was trimmed by 0 bases and V by 7 bases; bases with no gene match: 5. Per germline, CDR1 LNHDA and CDR2 SQIVND (reference sequence).

The chain links TRBV5-1 to TRBJ1-6; possible D gene TRBD1, 5 bases. Between the trimmed V and J ends, which lost 7 bases and 8 bases, there was a span of 16 bases. This CDR3 is built from 14 residues. The germline V gene encodes CDR1 SGHRS and CDR2 YFSETQ. The CDR3 is CASALKGTDSPLHF. CDR3 in DNA: TGCGCCAGCGCCCTTAAGGGGACGGATTCACCCCTCCACTTT.

The chain employs TRBV5-1 and TRBJ1-1, with 8 bases identical to TRBD1. This CDR3 has 16 residues. Germline CDR1 reads SGHRS; CDR2 reads YFSETQ. The J segment lost 0 bases and the V segment lost 0 bases, leaving 4 bases of the junction unmatched. CDR3 loop: CASSLETGVMNTEAFF. CDR3 bases: TGCGCCAGCAGCTTGGAGACAGGGGTGATGAACACTGAAGCTTTCTTT.

This clonotype was detected many times. This sequence joins TRBV7-9 and TRBJ1-1; D call uncertain. CDR3 length equals 12 residues. Trimming took off 5 bases at V and 7 bases at J, with 11 bases between the two ends. Germline CDR1 and CDR2: SEHNR and FQNEAQ (reference sequence). This CDR3 is CASSPNWGEAFF. In DNA form, the CDR3 reads TGTGCCAGCAGCCCGAACTGGGGTGAAGCTTTCTTT.

The V gene is TRBV2, the J gene TRBJ1-1; a possible D gene is TRBD1 (6 bases). This CDR3 is 15 amino acids long. Germline CDR1 and CDR2: SNHLY and FYNNEI. Between the trimmed V and J ends, which lost 7 bases and 0 bases, there was a span of 15 bases. CDR3 DNA sequence: TGTGCCAGCACGAGGGCAGGGGATATGAACACTGAAGCTTTCTTT. It is translated as CASTRAGDMNTEAFF.

This clonotype was seen many times. J is TRBJ1-5 and V is TRBV12-3 or TRBV12-4; D possibly corresponds to TRBD1 (5 bases). The V gene lost 5 bases and the J gene lost 7 bases, with 12 bases spanning the gap. CDR3 length: 13 residues. The CDR3: CASSRDRLQPQHF. The CDR3 DNA reads as TGTGCCAGCAGTCGGGACCGGCTGCAGCCCCAGCATTTT.

The chain couples TRBV19 to TRBJ1-5, with D maybe TRBD1 (5 bases). This CDR3 has 13 residues. V gave up 3 bases and J gave up 5 bases, with 8 bases separating them. The germline V gene encodes CDR1 LNHDA and CDR2 SQIVND (reference sequence). The CDR3 DNA reads as TGTGCCAGTAGTATGGGGGGGTATCAGCCCCAGCATTTT. It is translated as CASSMGGYQPQHF.

This clonotype occurred many times. The chain recombines TRBV27 with TRBJ1-6; D remains ambiguous. The V and J ends lost 5 bases and 7 bases respectively, with 15 bases between them. Looked up from germline, CDR1 is MNHEY and CDR2 is SMNVEV (reference sequence). The CDR3 consists of 15 residues. CDR3 sequence (DNA): TGTGCCAGCAGTCTGGAGTGGGGAGGCAATTCACCCCTCCACTTT. Translated: CASSLEWGGNSPLHF.

In nucleotides, the CDR3 is TGTGCCAGCAGCACGACTAGCTGGCAAGAGACCCAGTACTTC. Protein product: CASSTTSWQETQYF. The chain couples TRBV2 to TRBJ2-5; 7 nucleotides match TRBD2. CDR1 is SNHLY, CDR2 FYNNEI, per germline. The CDR3 spans 14 residues. V was clipped by 6 bases and J by 2 bases; unmatched bases: 6.

V usage is TRBV6-1 and J usage is TRBJ2-7; tentatively, D is TRBD1 (11 bases). The V end lost 6 bases, the J end lost 3 bases, and 27 bases lay between the germline ends. Germline lookup yields CDR1 MNHNS and CDR2 SASEGT. CDR3 length equals 18 residues. The CDR3 DNA sequence: TGTGCCAGCAGGCCGGACAGGGGGCCACTAGCGGGGTACTACGAGCAGTACTTC. Its protein product is CASRPDRGPLAGYYEQYF.

This clonotype appeared many times. This sequence joins TRBV7-2 and TRBJ2-7; D gene uncertain. V shed 1 base and J shed 5 bases, with 9 bases lying between them. Germline V lookup: CDR1 SGHTA, CDR2 FQGNSA. The CDR3 is 13 residues long. The CDR3 region is CASSLDRFDEQYF. The CDR3 DNA is TGTGCCAGCAGCTTAGACCGGTTCGACGAGCAGTACTTC.

This clonotype was counted many times. The rearrangement joins TRBV4-1 to TRBJ2-5; possible D gene TRBD1, 7 bases. This CDR3 contains 15 residues. Germline loops: CDR1 MGHRA, CDR2 YSYEKL. V lost 1 base and J lost 11, with 20 bases in between. In DNA form, the CDR3 reads TGCGCCAGCAGCCAAGTTAGACAGGGACTTTCTGGACAGTACTTC. Protein sequence: CASSQVRQGLSGQYF.

The chain recombines TRBV4-1 with TRBJ1-2, with D possibly matching TRBD1 (5 bases). The germline CDR1 and CDR2 sequences are MGHRA and YSYEKL. The CDR3 is 16 residues long. V shed 1 base and J shed 2 bases, with 14 bases lying between them. CDR3 amino acids: CASSQGRLTANYGYTF. As DNA, the CDR3 is TGCGCCAGCAGCCAAGGCCGTCTGACAGCAAACTATGGCTACACCTTC.

This clonotype was recorded many times. V and J are TRBV28 and TRBJ1-5, with 8 bases identical to TRBD1. V trimming: 6 bases; J trimming: 3 bases; junction bases outside the gene matches: 10. Germline lookup yields CDR1 MDHEN and CDR2 SYDVKM. This CDR3 is 16 amino acids long. This CDR3 reads CASRKTGALPNQPQHF. The CDR3 nucleotides read TGTGCCAGCAGAAAGACAGGGGCCCTACCCAATCAGCCCCAGCATTTT.